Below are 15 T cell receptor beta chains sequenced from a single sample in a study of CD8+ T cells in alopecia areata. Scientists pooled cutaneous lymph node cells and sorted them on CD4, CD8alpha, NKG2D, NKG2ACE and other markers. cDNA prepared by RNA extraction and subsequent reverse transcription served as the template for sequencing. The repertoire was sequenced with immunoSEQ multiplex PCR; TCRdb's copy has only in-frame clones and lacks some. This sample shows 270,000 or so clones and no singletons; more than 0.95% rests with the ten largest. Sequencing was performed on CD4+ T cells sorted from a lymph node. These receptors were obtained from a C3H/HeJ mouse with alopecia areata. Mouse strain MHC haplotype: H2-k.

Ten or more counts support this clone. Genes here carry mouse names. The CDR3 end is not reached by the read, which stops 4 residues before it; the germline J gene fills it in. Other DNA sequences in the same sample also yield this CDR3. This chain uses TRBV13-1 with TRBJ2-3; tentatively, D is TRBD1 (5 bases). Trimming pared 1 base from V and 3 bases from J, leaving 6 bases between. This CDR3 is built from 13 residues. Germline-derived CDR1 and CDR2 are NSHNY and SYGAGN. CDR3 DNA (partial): TGTGCCAGCAGTGATCAGGGAGCAGAA. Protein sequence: CASSDQGAE. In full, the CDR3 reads CASSDQGAETLYF.

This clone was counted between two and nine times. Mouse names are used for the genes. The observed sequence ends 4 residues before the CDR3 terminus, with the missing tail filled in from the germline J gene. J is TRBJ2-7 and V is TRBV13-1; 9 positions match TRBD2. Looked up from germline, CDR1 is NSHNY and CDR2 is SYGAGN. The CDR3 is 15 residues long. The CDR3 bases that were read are TGTGCCAGCAGTGGCCAACTGGGGGGATTGGAT. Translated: CASSGQLGGLD. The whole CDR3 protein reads CASSGQLGGLDEQYF.

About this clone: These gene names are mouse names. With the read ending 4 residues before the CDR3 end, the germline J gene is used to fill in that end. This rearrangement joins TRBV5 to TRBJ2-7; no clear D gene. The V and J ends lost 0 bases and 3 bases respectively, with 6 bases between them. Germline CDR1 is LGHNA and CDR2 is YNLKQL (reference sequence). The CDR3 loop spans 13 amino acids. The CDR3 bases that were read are TGTGCCAGCAGCCAAGATAACATCTAT. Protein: CASSQDNIY. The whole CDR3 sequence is CASSQDNIYEQYF.

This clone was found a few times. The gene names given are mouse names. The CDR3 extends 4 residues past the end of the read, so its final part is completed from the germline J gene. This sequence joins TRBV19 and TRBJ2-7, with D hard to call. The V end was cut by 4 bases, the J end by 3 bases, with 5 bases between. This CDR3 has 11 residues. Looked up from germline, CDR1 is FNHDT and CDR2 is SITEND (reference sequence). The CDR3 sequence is CASSSIYEQYF. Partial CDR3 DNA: TGTGCCAGCAGTTCCATCTAT.

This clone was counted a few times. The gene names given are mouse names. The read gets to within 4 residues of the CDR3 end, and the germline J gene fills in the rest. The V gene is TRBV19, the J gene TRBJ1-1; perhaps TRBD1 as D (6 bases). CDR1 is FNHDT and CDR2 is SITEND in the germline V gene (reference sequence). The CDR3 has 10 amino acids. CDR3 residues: CASGDKEVFF. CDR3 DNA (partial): TGTGCCAGCGGGGACAAA.

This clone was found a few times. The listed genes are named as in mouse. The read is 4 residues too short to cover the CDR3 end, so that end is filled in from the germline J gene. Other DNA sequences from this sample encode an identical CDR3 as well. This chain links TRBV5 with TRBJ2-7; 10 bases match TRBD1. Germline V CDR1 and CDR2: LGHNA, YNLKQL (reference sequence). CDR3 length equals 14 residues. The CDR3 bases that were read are TGTGCCAGCAGCCCTCCGGGACAGGGGTAT. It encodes CASSPPGQGY. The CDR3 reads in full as CASSPPGQGYEQYF.

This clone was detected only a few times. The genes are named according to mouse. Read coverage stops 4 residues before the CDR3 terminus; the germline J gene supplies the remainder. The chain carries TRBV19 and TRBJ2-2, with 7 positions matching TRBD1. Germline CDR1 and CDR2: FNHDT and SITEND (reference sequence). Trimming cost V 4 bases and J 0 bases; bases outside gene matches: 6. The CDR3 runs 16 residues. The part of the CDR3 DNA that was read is TGTGCCAGCAGTCCCGCCGGGACAGCAAACACCGGG. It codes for CASSPAGTANTG. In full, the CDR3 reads CASSPAGTANTGQLYF.

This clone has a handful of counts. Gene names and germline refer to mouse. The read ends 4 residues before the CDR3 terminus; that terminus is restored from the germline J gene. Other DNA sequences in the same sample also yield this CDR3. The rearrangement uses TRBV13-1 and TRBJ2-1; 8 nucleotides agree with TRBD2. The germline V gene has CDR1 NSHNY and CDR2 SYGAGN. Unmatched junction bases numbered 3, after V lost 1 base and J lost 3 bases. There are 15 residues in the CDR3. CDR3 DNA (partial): TGTGCCAGCAGTGATCAAACTGGGGGCTATGCT. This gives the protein CASSDQTGGYA. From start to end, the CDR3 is CASSDQTGGYAEQFF.

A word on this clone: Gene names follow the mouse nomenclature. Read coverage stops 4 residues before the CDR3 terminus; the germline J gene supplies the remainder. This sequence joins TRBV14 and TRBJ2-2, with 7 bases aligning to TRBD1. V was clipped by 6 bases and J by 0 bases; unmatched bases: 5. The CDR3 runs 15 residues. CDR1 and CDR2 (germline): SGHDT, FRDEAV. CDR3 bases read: TGTGCCAGCACCCCCGGGACAGCAAACACCGGG. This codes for CASTPGTANTG. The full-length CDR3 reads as CASTPGTANTGQLYF.

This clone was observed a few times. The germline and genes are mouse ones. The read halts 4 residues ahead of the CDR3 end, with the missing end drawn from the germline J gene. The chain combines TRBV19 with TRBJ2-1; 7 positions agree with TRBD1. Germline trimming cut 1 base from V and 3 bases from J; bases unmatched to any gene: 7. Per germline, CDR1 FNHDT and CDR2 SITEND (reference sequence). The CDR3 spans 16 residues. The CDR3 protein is CASSIPSTGRYAEQFF. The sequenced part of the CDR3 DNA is TGTGCCAGCAGTATACCCTCGACAGGGCGCTATGCT.

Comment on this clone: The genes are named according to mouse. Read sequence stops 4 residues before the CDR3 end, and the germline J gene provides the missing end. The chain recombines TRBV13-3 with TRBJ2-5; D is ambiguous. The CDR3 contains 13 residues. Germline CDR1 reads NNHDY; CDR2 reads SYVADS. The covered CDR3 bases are TGTGCCAGCAGTGATCCCCTCGTGGAC. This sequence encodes CASSDPLVD. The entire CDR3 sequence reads CASSDPLVDTQYF.

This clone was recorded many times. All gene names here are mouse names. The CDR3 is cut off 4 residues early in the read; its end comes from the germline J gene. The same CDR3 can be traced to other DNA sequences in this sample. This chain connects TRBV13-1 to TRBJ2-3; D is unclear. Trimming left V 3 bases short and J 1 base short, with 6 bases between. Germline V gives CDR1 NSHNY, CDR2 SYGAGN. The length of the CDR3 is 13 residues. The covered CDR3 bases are TGTGCCAGCAGTGGTCAGGGTGCAGAA. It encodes CASSGQGAE. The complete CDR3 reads CASSGQGAETLYF.

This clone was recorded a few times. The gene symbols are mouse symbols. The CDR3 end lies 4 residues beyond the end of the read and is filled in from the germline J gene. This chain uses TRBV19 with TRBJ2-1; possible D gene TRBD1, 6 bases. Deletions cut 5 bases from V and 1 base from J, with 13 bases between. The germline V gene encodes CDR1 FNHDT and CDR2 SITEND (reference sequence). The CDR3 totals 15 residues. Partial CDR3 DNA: TGTGCCAGCAGACTGCCGGGACAAAACTATGCT. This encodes CASRLPGQNYA. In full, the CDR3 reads CASRLPGQNYAEQFF.

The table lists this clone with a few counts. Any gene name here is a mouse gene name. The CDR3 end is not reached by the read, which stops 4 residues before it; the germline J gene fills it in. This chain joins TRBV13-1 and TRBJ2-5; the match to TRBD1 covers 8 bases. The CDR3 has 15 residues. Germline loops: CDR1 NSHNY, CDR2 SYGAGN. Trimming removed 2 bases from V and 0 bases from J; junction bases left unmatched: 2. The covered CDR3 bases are TGTGCCAGCAGTGACAGGGGGCATAACCAAGAC. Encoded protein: CASSDRGHNQD. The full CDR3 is CASSDRGHNQDTQYF.

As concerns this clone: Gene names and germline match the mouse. The CDR3 is CTCSAAGTGGSEVFF. CDR3 DNA (partial): TGCACCTGCAGTGCAGCCGGGACAGGGGGCTCA. This chain links TRBV1 with TRBJ1-1; 12 positions agree with TRBD1. The read is 4 residues too short to cover the CDR3 end, so that end is filled in from the germline J gene. In germline, CDR1 is NSQYPW, CDR2 LRSPGD (reference sequence). The CDR3 length is 15 residues.